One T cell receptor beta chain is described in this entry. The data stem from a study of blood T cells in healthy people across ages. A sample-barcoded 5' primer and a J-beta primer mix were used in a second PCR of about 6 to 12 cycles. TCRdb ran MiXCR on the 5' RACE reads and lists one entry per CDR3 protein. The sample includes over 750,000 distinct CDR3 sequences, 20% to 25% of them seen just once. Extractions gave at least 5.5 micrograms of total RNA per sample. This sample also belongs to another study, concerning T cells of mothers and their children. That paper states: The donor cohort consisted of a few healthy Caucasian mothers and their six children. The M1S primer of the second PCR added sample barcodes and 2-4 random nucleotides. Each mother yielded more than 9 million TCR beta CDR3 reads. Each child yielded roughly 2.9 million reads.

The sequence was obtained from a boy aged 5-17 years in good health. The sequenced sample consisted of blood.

The CDR3 protein is CASSPAWGQGINEQFF. For the CDR3, the DNA is TGTGCCAGCAGCCCAGCGTGGGGACAGGGGATAAATGAGCAGTTCTTC. The chain is built from TRBV7-2 and TRBJ2-5, with 10 bases lining up with TRBD1. The end of the DNA is better explained by TRBJ2-1, so the J call may be wrong. The germline gives CDR1 SGHTA, CDR2 FQGNSA. The CDR3 is 16 amino acids.